The source of this T cell receptor beta chain is a study of identical twins. Germline V gene sequence: CDR1 LGHDT, CDR2 YNNKEL (reference sequence). This CDR3 contains 14 residues. V dropped 4 bases and J dropped 1 base, with 9 bases sitting between them. TCRdb processed the 5' RACE reads anew with MiXCR; each CDR3 protein has one entry. The sample yields hundreds of thousands of distinct CDR3 sequences, 6.1% seen once. Material for sequencing was naive T cells sorted from blood. This receptor was taken from a man younger than 30 in good health. This chain links TRBV3-1 with TRBJ2-3; D gene unclear. The CDR3 DNA sequence: TGTGCCAGCAGCCCCTTTGAGGGCACAGATACGCAGTATTTT. This translates into CASSPFEGTDTQYF.